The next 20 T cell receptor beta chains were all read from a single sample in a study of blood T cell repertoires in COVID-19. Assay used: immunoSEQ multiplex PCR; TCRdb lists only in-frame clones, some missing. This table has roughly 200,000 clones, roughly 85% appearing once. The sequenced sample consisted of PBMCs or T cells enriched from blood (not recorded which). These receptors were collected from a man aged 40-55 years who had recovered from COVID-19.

The CDR3 is CASRTLVASYNEQFF. The DNA of the CDR3 is TGTGCCAGCAGAACACTAGTTGCTTCCTACAATGAGCAGTTCTTC. This chain joins TRBV11-2 and TRBJ2-1, with D tentatively TRBD2 (5 bases). Germline CDR1 and CDR2: SGHAT and FQNNGV. Trimming shortened V by 6 bases and J by 1 base, and 13 bases separated the two germline ends. CDR3 length equals 15 residues.

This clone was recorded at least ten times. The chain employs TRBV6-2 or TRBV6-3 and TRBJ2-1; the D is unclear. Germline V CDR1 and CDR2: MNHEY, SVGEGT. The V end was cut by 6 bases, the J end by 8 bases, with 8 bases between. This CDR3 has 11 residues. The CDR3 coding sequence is TGTGCCAGCAGCGTTAACTATGAGCAGTTCTTC. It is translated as CASSVNYEQFF.

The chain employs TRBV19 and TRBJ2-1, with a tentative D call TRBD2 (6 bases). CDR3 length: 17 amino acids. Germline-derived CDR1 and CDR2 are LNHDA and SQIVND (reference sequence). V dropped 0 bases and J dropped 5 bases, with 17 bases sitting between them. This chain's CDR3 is CASSIDFFREFNNEQFF. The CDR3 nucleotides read TGTGCCAGTAGTATAGATTTTTTCCGGGAGTTCAACAATGAGCAGTTCTTC.

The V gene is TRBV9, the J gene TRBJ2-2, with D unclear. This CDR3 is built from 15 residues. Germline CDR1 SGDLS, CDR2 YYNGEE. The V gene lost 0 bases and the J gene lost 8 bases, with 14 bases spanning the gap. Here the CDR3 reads CASSVGQNTRGELFF. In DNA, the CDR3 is TGTGCCAGCAGCGTAGGGCAGAATACCAGAGGGGAGCTGTTTTTT.

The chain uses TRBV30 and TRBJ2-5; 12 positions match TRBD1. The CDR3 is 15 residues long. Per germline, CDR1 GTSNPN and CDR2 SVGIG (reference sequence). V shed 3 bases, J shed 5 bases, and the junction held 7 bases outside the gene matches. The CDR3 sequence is CAWREGTGGLETQYF. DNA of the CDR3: TGTGCCTGGAGGGAAGGGACAGGGGGCTTGGAGACCCAGTACTTC. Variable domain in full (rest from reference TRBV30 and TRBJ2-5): SQTIHQWPATLVQPVGSPLSLECTVEGTSNPNLYWYRQAAGRGLQLLFYSVGIGQISSEVPQNLSASRPQDRQFILSSKKLLLSDSGFYLCAWREGTGGLETQYFGPGTRLLVL.

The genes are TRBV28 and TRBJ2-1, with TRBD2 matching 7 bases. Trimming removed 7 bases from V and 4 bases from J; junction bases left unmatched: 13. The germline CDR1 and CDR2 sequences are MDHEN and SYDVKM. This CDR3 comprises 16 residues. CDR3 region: CASTHIRASGYNEQFF. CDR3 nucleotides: TGTGCCAGCACACACATCCGGGCTAGCGGTTACAATGAGCAGTTCTTC.

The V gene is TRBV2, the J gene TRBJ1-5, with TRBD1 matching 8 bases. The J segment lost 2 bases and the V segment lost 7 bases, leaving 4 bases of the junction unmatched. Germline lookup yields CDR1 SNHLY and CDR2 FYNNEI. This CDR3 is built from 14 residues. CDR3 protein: CASTLDRGNQPQHF. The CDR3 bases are TGTGCCAGCACCCTGGACAGGGGCAATCAGCCCCAGCATTTT.

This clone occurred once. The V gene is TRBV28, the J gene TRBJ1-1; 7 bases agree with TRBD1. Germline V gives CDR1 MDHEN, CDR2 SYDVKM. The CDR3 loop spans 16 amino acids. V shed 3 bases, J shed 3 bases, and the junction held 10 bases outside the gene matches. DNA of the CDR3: TGTGCCAGCAGTTTTGGTAGGGGGCGTTTGGACACTGAAGCTTTCTTT. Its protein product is CASSFGRGRLDTEAFF.

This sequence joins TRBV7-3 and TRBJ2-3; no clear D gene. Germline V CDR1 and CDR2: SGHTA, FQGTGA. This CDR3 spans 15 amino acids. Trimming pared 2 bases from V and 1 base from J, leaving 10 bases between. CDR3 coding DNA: TGTGCCAGCAGCTTAGGCGGAATGGGCACAGATACGCAGTATTTT. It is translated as CASSLGGMGTDTQYF.

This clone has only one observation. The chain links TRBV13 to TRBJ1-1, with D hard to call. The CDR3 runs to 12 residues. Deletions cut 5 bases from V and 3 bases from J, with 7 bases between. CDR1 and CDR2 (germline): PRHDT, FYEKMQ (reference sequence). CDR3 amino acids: CASSPSYTEAFF. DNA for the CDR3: TGTGCCAGCAGCCCATCATACACTGAAGCTTTCTTT.

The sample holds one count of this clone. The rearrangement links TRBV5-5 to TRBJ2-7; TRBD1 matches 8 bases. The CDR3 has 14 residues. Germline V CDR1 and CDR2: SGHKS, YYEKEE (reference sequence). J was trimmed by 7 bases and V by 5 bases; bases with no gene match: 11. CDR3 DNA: TGTGCCAGCAGTTTTAGGACAGGGCCGAGGGAGCAGTACTTC. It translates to CASSFRTGPREQYF.

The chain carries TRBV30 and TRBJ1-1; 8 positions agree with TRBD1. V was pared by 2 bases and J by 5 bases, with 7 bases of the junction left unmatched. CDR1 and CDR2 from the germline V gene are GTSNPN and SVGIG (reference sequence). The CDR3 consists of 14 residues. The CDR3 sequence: CAWSRDRRSTEAFF. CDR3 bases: TGTGCCTGGAGTAGGGACAGGAGGTCTACTGAAGCTTTCTTT.

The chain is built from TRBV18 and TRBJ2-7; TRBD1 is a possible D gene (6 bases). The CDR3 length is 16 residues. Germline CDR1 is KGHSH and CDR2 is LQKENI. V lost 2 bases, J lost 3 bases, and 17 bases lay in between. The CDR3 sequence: CASSPTKQGIGYEQYF. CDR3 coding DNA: TGTGCCAGCTCACCAACTAAACAGGGAATTGGCTACGAGCAGTACTTC.

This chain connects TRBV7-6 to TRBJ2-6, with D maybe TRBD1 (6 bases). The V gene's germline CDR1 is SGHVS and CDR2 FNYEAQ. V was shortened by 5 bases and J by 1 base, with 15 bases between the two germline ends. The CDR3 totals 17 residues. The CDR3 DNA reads TGTGCCAGCAGCAAACAGGGCGAGGGATCTGGGGCCAACGTCCTGACTTTC. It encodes CASSKQGEGSGANVLTF.

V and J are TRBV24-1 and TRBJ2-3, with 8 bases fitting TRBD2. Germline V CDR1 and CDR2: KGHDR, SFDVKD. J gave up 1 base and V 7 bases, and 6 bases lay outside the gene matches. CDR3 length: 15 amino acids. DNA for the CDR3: TGTGCCACCAGATCGGGAGGGGTGGGCACAGATACGCAGTATTTT. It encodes CATRSGGVGTDTQYF.

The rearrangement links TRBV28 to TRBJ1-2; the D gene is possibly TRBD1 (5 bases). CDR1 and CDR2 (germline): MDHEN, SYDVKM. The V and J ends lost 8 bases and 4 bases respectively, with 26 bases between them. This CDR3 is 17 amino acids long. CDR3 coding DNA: TGTGCCAGCGCTACGAAACTATTCACACTTGGGGCCTATGGCTACACCTTC. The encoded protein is CASATKLFTLGAYGYTF.

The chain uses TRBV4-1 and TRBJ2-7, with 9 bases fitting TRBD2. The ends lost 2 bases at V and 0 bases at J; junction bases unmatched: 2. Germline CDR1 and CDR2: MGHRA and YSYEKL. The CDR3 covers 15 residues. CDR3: CASSQLTSGSYEQYF. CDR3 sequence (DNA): TGCGCCAGCAGCCAACTGACTAGCGGCTCCTACGAGCAGTACTTC.

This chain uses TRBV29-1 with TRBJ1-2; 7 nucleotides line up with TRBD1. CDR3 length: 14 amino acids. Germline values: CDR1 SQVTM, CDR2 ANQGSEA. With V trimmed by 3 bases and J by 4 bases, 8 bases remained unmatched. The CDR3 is CSVEAGRGTYGYTF. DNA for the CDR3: TGCAGCGTTGAGGCGGGCAGGGGGACCTATGGCTACACCTTC.

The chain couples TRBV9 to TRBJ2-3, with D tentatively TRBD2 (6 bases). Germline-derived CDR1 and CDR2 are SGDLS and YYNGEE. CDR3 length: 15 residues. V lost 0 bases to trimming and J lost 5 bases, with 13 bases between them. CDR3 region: CASSVADGSGDTQYF. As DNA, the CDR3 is TGTGCCAGCAGCGTAGCTGACGGGAGCGGAGATACGCAGTATTTT.

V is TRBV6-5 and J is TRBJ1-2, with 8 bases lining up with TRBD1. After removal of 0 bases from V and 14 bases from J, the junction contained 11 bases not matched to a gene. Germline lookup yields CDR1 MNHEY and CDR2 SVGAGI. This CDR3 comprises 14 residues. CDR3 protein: CASSYSLPTGEETF. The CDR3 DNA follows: TGTGCCAGCAGTTACTCGCTTCCGACAGGGGAGGAAACCTTC.